The sequence of this TCR beta chain was determined in a study of control samples from healthy donors and cancer patients. Germline values: CDR1 LGHDT, CDR2 YNNKEL (reference sequence). Trimming left V 1 base short and J 5 bases short, with 5 bases between. This CDR3 has 12 amino acids. In its sample, this clone was seen once. TCRdb keeps only in-frame clones here, not all; method: immunoSEQ multiplex PCR. In the table there are under 55,000 clones, under 95% of which are singletons. This receptor was taken from a woman in her thirties or forties with head and neck cancer. Sequenced: PBMCs. The chain couples TRBV3-1 (or the pseudogene TRBV3-2) to TRBJ2-5; TRBD2 is a possible D gene (5 bases). DNA of the CDR3: TGTGCCAGCAGCCAAGGAGGGGAGACCCAGTACTTC. This gives the protein CASSQGGETQYF.